This T cell receptor (beta chain) was sequenced in a study of cytomegalovirus exposure and HLA in healthy donors. CDR1 MNHEY and CDR2 SMNVEV come from the germline V gene (reference sequence). The germline V and J ends were trimmed by 6 bases and 0 bases, with 21 bases remaining between them. The CDR3 sequence is 18 residues long. The PCR employed 60 Vbeta primers together with 13 Jbeta primers. Profiled with immunoSEQ multiplex PCR; TCRdb holds only in-frame clones, not every one. This sample carries some 160,000 clones, 82% of them seen once, and the ten largest clones take more than 8%. In regard to this clone: The target antigen is unknown.

Whole-study results and caveats: Cytomegalovirus association was assigned to around 150 TCR beta chains. According to a later analysis, donors in an Asian-associated ancestry cluster reportedly had fewer N-insertions than the roughly 720-donor mean. Prior analysis indicated that the majority of TCR beta V segments exhibited productivity approximately 90% or approximately 30% of the time.

This receptor was obtained from a male donor in good health and CMV-seropositive. Specimen: PBMCs. The V call is TRBV27, the J call TRBJ1-5; D possibly corresponds to TRBD1 (5 bases). The CDR3 spells CASRGLGRDDYSNQPQHF. For the CDR3, the DNA is TGTGCCAGCAGGGGGTTGGGCAGGGATGATTATAGCAATCAGCCCCAGCATTTT.